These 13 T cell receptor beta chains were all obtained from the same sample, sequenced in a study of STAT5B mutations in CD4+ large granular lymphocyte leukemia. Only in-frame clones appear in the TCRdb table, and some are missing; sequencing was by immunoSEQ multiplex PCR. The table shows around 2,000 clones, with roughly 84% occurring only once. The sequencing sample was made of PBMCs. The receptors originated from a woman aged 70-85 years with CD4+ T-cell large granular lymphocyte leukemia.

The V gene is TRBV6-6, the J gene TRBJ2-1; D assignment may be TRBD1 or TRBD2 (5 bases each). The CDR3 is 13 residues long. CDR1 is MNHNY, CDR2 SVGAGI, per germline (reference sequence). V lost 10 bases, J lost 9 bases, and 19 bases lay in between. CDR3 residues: CATKSGSGSEQFF. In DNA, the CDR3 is TGTGCCACCAAGAGCGGATCAGGGAGTGAGCAGTTCTTC.

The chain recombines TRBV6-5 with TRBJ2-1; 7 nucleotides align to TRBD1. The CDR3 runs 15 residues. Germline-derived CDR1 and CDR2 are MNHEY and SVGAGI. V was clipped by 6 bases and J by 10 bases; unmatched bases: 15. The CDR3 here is CASSIDRDGTLEQFF. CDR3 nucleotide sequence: TGTGCCAGCAGCATCGACAGGGACGGAACCCTGGAGCAGTTCTTC.

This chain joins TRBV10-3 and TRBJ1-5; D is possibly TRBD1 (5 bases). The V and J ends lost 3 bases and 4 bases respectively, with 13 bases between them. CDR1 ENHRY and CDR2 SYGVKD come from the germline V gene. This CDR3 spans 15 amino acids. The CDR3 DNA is TGTGCCATCAGTGACTCCCGGGACCTTAATCAGCCCCAGCATTTT. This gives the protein CAISDSRDLNQPQHF.

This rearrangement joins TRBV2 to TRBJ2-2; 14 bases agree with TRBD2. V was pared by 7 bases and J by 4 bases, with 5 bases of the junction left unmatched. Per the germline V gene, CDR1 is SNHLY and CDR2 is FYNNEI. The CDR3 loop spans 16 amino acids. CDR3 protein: CASTRTSGGLTGELFF. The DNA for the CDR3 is TGTGCCAGCACGAGGACTAGCGGGGGGCTCACCGGGGAGCTGTTTTTT. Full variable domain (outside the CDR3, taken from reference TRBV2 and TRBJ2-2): EPEVTQTPSHQVTQMGQEVILRCVPISNHLYFYWYRQILGQKVEFLVSFYNNEISEKSEIFDDQFSVERPDGSNFTLKIRSTKLEDSAMYFCASTRTSGGLTGELFFGEGSRLTVL.

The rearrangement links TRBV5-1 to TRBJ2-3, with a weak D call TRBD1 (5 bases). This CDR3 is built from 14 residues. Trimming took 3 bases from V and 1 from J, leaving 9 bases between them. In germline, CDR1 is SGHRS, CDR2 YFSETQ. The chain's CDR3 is CASSSMTGTDTQYF. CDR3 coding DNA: TGCGCCAGCAGCTCAATGACAGGCACAGATACGCAGTATTTT.

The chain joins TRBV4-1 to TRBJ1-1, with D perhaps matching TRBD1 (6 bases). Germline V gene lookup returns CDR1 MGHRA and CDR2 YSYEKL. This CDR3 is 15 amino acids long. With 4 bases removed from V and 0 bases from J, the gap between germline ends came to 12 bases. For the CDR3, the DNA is TGCGCCAGCAGCCGAGCTACAGGGTTGAACACTGAAGCTTTCTTT. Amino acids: CASSRATGLNTEAFF.

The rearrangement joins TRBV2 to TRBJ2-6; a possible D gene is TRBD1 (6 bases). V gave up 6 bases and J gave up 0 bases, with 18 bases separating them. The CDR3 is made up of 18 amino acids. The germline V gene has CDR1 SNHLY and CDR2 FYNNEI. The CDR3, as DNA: TGTGCCAGCAGGGTCCGGGACACTCCACGCTCTGGGGCCAACGTCCTGACTTTC. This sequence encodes CASRVRDTPRSGANVLTF.

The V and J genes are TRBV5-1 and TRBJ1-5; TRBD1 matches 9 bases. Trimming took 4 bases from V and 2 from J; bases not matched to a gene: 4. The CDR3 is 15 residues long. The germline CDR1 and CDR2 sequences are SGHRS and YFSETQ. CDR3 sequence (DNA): TGCGCCAGCAGCCTCACAGGGGGCGGCAATCAGCCCCAGCATTTT. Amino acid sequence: CASSLTGGGNQPQHF.

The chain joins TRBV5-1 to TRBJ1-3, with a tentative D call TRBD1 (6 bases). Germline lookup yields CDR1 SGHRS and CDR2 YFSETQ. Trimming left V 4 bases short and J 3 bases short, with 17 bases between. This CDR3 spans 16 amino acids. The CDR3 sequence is CASSPDPSGVGNTIYF. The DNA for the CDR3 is TGCGCCAGCAGCCCCGACCCATCAGGGGTTGGAAACACCATATATTTT.

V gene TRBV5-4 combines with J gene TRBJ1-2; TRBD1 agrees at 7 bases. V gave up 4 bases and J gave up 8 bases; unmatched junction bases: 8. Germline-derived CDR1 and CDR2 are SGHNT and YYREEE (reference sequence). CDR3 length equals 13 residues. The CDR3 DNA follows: TGTGCCAGCAGCCGACAGGGAGAAGAAGGCTACACCTTC. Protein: CASSRQGEEGYTF.

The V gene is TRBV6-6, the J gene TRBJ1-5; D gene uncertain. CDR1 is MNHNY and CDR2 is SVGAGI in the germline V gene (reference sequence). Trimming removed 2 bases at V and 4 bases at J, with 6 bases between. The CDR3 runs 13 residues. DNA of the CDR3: TGTGCCAGCAGTTACGAGGCAAATCAGCCCCAGCATTTT. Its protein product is CASSYEANQPQHF.

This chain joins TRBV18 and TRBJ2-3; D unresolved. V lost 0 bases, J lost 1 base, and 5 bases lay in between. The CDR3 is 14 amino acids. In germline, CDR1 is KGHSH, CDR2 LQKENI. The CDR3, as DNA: TGTGCCAGCTCACCACCTGCCCGCACAGATACGCAGTATTTT. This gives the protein CASSPPARTDTQYF.

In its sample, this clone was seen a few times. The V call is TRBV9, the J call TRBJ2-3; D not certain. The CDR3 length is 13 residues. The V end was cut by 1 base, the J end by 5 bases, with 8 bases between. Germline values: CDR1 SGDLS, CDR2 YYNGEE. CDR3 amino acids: CASSVYPVDTQYF. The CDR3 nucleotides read TGTGCCAGCAGCGTATATCCGGTAGATACGCAGTATTTT.